The 13 T cell receptor beta chains below come from one sample, sequenced in a study of T-cell reconstitution after alpha-beta-depleted transplantation in children. Preparation of the TCRbeta library was carried out with unique molecular identifiers. TCRdb called the PCR reads again in MiXCR, with one record for every CDR3 protein. This table has 580,000 or so distinct CDR3 sequences, under 25% appearing once. Here the sequenced sample was PBMCs, mostly from graft donor cells, taken 360 days after TCRalphabeta/CD19-depleted stem cell transplant. The receptors come from a boy younger than two who had a stem cell transplant for acute myeloid leukemia, so the T cells may come from the graft donor.

This clonotype was detected a few times. The chain combines TRBV20-1 with TRBJ2-7; no firm D call. Trimming stripped 0 bases from V and 3 bases from J, with 21 bases between. The germline CDR1 and CDR2 sequences are DFQATT and SNEGSKA (reference sequence). The CDR3 consists of 17 residues. The CDR3, as DNA: TGCAGTGCTAGAGATACTGTAGCAAAGGCCAGGATCTACGAGCAGTACGTC. Its protein is CSARDTVAKARIYEQYV.

There are many counts of this clonotype. The chain is built from TRBV2 and TRBJ2-2; the D is unclear. Germline CDR1 is SNHLY and CDR2 is FYNNEI. V lost 4 bases and J lost 0, with 9 bases in between. The CDR3 has 15 amino acids. The CDR3 DNA reads as TGTGCCAGCAGTGTTAGACTCCCGAACACCGGGGAGCTGTTTTTT. This encodes CASSVRLPNTGELFF. The full variable domain, in which reference TRBV2 and TRBJ2-2 provide the parts outside the CDR3, is EPEVTQTPSHQVTQMGQEVILRCVPISNHLYFYWYRQILGQKVEFLVSFYNNEISEKSEIFDDQFSVERPDGSNFTLKIRSTKLEDSAMYFCASSVRLPNTGELFFGEGSRLTVL.

This clonotype occurred many times. The chain recombines TRBV5-1 with TRBJ2-2, with D tentatively TRBD1 or TRBD2 (5 bases each). Germline V lookup: CDR1 SGHRS, CDR2 YFSETQ. The CDR3 runs to 17 residues. V lost 0 bases and J lost 5, with 17 bases in between. The CDR3 nucleotides are TGCGCCAGCAGCTTGGGCCACCGGGACGGGAATACCGGGGAGCTGTTTTTT. It yields the protein CASSLGHRDGNTGELFF.

This clonotype showed up many times. The gene calls are TRBV12-3 or TRBV12-4 and TRBJ2-3; D unclear. V lost 3 bases, J lost 1 base, and 11 bases lay in between. The length of the CDR3 is 15 residues. CDR3 region: CASSFGHRGTDTQYF. In DNA form, the CDR3 reads TGTGCCAGCAGTTTTGGCCATCGGGGCACAGATACGCAGTATTTT.

In its sample, this clonotype was seen many times. The chain couples TRBV29-1 to TRBJ1-1; D ambiguous. V lost 3 bases and J 0 bases, leaving 14 bases between the germline ends. Germline CDR1 SQVTM, CDR2 ANQGSEA. This CDR3 contains 15 residues. The CDR3 nucleotides read TGCAGCGTTGAGTCCCGTGGTCGTTTGAACACTGAAGCTTTCTTT. Translation gives CSVESRGRLNTEAFF.

This rearrangement joins TRBV30 to TRBJ2-1; D is unresolved. V lost 8 bases to trimming and J lost 4 bases, with 18 bases between them. CDR1 GTSNPN and CDR2 SVGIG come from the germline V gene (reference sequence). The CDR3 consists of 14 residues. Here the CDR3 DNA reads TGTGCCATGGGCCCGGGCTCCACGTACAATGAGCAGTTCTTC. It yields the protein CAMGPGSTYNEQFF.

A few counts support this clonotype. The chain employs TRBV20-1 and TRBJ2-1; weak D call: TRBD1 (5 bases). The V gene lost 6 bases and the J gene lost 6 bases, with 12 bases spanning the gap. CDR3 length equals 12 residues. Germline CDR1 DFQATT, CDR2 SNEGSKA (reference sequence). The chain's CDR3 is CSALIQGNEQFF. The CDR3 coding sequence is TGCAGTGCCCTAATCCAGGGCAATGAGCAGTTCTTC.

There are a few counts of this clonotype. The V and J genes are TRBV18 and TRBJ2-1; the D gene is possibly TRBD2 (5 bases). V lost 2 bases and J lost 7, with 9 bases in between. The CDR3 is made up of 13 amino acids. From germline, CDR1 is KGHSH and CDR2 LQKENI. This CDR3 reads CASSPYSGNEQFF. The DNA of the CDR3 is TGTGCCAGCTCACCATACTCGGGGAATGAGCAGTTCTTC.

There are many counts of this clonotype. The chain employs TRBV5-6 and TRBJ2-1, with D possibly matching TRBD1 (5 bases). V was shortened by 2 bases and J by 1 base, with 16 bases between the two germline ends. This CDR3 has 17 residues. The germline gives CDR1 SGHDT, CDR2 YYEEEE. The CDR3 region has the DNA TGTGCCAGCAGCTTTCCGAGCCTGCAGGGTTCCTACAATGAGCAGTTCTTC. Translating gives CASSFPSLQGSYNEQFF.

The sample holds many counts of this clonotype. This rearrangement joins TRBV12-3 or TRBV12-4 to TRBJ2-1; the D is unclear. V dropped 5 bases and J dropped 6 bases, with 8 bases sitting between them. This CDR3 comprises 12 residues. CDR3 sequence: CASSGMSNEQFF. The CDR3 DNA reads as TGTGCCAGCAGTGGGATGTCCAATGAGCAGTTCTTC.

CDR3 sequence reads: CASSSQIPNSVGAISTDTQYF. CDR3 DNA: TGTGCCAGCAGTTCGCAAATTCCTAATAGCGTCGGGGCGATAAGCACAGATACGCAGTATTTT. This chain uses TRBV12-3 or TRBV12-4 with TRBJ2-3; tentatively, D is TRBD1 or TRBD2 (5 bases each). The germline V and J ends were trimmed by 4 bases and 0 bases, with 29 bases remaining between them. This CDR3 spans 21 amino acids.

This clonotype appeared a few times. The chain combines TRBV12-3 or TRBV12-4 with TRBJ2-2; a possible D gene is TRBD1 (6 bases). The CDR3 is made up of 15 amino acids. The V and J ends lost 5 bases and 2 bases respectively, with 12 bases between them. The CDR3 bases are TGTGCCAGCAGTCCCATACAGGGAAACACCGGGGAGCTGTTTTTT. Its translation: CASSPIQGNTGELFF.

This clonotype has more than one count but fewer than ten. The V call is TRBV20-1, the J call TRBJ2-1, with TRBD2 as a possible D gene (5 bases). V lost 6 bases to trimming and J lost 2 bases, with 11 bases between them. The CDR3 is made up of 13 amino acids. Germline lookup yields CDR1 DFQATT and CDR2 SNEGSKA (reference sequence). This CDR3 is CSALARTYNEQFF. Written as DNA, the CDR3 is TGCAGTGCATTAGCGCGAACCTACAATGAGCAGTTCTTC.